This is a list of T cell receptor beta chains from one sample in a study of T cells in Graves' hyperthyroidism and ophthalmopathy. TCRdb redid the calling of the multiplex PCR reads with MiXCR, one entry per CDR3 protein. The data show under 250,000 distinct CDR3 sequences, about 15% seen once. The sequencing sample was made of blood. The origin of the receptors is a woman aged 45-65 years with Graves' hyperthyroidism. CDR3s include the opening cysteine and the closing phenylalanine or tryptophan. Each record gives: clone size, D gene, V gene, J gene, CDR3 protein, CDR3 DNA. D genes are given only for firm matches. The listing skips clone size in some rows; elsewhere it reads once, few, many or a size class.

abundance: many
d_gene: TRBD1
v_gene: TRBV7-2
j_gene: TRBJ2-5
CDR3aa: CASSSDRVGAWYF
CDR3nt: TGTGCCAGCAGCTCAGACAGGGTTGGGGCTTGGTACTTC

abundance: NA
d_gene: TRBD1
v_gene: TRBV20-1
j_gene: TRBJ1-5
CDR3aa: CSARGQGDQPQHF
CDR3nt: TGCAGTGCTAGGGGACAGGGAGATCAGCCCCAGCATTTT

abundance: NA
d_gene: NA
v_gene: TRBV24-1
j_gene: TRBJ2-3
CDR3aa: CATSDLSGHHTQYF
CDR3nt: TGTGCCACCAGTGATTTGTCGGGACACCATACGCAGTATTTT

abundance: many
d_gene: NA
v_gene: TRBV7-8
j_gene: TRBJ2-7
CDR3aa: CASSLHTYEQYF
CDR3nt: TGTGCCAGCAGCTTACACACCTACGAGCAGTACTTC

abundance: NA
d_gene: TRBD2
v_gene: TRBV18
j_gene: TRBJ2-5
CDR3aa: CASSPPVRSGSGETQYF
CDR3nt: TGTGCCAGCTCACCACCTGTACGGAGCGGGAGTGGAGAGACCCAGTACTTC

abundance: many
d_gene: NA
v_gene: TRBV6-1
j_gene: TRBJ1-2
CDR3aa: CASSAAGTNYGYTF
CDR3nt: TGTGCCAGCAGCGCTGCAGGGACTAACTATGGCTACACCTTC

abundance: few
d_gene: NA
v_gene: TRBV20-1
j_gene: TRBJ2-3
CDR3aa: CSALIPRRADTQYF
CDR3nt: TGCAGTGCTCTCATCCCCCGCAGGGCAGATACGCAGTATTTT

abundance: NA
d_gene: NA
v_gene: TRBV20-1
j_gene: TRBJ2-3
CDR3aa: CSAKGGEGLPADTQYF
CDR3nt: TGCAGTGCCAAGGGGGGGGAGGGCCTACCGGCAGATACGCAGTATTTT

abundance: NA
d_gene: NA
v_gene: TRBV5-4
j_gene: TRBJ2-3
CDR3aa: CASSLILSTDTQYF
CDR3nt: TGTGCCAGCAGCTTGATACTCTCCACAGATACGCAGTATTTT

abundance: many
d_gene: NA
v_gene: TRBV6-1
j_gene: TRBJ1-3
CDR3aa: CASSEVWSGNTIYF
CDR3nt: TGTGCCAGCAGTGAAGTGTGGTCTGGAAACACCATATATTTT

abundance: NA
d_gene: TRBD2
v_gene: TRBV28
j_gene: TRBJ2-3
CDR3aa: CASRLAGVGTDTQYF
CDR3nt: TGTGCCAGCAGATTAGCGGGAGTTGGTACAGATACGCAGTATTTT

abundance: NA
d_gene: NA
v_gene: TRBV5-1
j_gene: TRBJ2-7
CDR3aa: CASSSTTSGGGYEQYF
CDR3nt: TGCGCCAGCAGCTCCACGACTTCAGGGGGGGGCTACGAGCAGTACTTC

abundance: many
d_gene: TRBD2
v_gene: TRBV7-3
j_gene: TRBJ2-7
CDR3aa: CASSLSSGGPYEQYF
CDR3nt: TGTGCCAGCAGCTTGTCTAGCGGGGGACCCTACGAGCAGTACTTC

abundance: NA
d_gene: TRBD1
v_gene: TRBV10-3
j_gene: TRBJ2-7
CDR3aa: CAISPRQGDYEQYF
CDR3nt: TGTGCCATCAGCCCCAGACAGGGAGACTACGAGCAGTACTTC

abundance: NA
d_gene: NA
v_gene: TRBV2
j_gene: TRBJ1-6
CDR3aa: CASRWGSNSPLHF
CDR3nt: TGTGCCAGCAGGTGGGGTTCTAATTCACCCCTCCACTTT

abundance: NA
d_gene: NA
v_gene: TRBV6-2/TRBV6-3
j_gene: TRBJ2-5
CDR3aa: CASRLGDRETQYF
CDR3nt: TGTGCCAGCAGGTTGGGGGATCGGGAGACCCAGTACTTC

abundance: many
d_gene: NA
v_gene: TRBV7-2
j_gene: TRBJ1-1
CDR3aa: CASSLAGRPTMNTEAFF
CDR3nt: TGTGCCAGCAGCTTAGCGGGACGGCCTACTATGAACACTGAAGCTTTCTTT

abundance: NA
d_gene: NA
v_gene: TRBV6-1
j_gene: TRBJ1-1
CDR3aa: CASSEPGTREKEAFF
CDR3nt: TGTGCCAGCAGTGAACCCGGGACCAGAGAAAAAGAAGCTTTCTTT

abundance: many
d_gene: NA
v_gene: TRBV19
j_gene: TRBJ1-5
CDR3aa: CATDSSRASNQPQHF
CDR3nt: TGTGCCACTGATTCGTCCAGAGCTAGCAATCAGCCCCAGCATTTT

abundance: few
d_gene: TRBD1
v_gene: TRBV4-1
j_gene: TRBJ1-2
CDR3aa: CASSQPGTERGYTF
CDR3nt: TGCGCCAGCAGCCAGCCCGGGACAGAACGTGGCTACACCTTC

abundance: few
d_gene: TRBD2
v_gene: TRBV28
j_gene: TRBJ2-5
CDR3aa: CASRGRGGGETQYF
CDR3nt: TGTGCCAGCAGGGGCCGCGGGGGGGGGGAGACCCAGTACTTC

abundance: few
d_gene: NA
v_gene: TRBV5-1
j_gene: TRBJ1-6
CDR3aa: CASSLQGKRNNSPLHF
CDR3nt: TGCGCCAGCAGCTTGCAGGGTAAAAGAAATAATTCACCCCTCCACTTT

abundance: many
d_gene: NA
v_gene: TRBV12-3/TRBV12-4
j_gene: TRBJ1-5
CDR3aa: CASPREELGQPQHF
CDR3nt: TGTGCCAGCCCCAGGGAAGAATTGGGTCAGCCCCAGCATTTT

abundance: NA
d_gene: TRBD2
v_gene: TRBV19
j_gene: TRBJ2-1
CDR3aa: CASSLWAGAVNEQFF
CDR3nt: TGTGCCAGTAGCCTCTGGGCGGGAGCGGTAAATGAGCAGTTCTTC

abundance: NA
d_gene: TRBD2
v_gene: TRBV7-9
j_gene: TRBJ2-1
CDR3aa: CASSPLAGPYNEQFF
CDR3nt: TGTGCCAGCAGCCCACTAGCGGGTCCCTACAATGAGCAGTTCTTC

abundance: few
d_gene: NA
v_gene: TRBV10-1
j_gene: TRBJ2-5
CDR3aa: CASSNRVMGQETQYF
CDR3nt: TGCGCCAGCAGCAACAGGGTCATGGGCCAAGAGACCCAGTACTTC

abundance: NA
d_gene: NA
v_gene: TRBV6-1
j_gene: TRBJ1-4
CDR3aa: CASSVTSEKLFF
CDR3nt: TGTGCCAGCAGTGTTACAAGTGAAAAACTGTTTTTT

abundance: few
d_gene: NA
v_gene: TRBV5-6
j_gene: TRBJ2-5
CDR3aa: CASSLYSGEETQYF
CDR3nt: TGTGCCAGCAGCTTATATAGCGGTGAAGAGACCCAGTACTTC

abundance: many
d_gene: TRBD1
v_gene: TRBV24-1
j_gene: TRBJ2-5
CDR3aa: CATSDASGTEETQYF
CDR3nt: TGTGCCACCAGTGACGCCTCCGGGACAGAAGAGACCCAGTACTTC

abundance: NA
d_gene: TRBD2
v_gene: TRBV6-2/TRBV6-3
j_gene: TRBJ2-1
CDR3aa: CASSYSGRDMDEQFF
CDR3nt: TGTGCCAGCAGTTACTCGGGGAGGGATATGGATGAGCAGTTCTTC

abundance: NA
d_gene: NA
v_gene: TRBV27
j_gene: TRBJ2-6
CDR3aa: CASSSHGSGANVLTF
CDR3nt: TGTGCCAGCAGTTCACACGGATCTGGGGCCAACGTCCTGACTTTC

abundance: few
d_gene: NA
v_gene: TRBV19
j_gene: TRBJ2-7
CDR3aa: CASSTRTLGYEQYF
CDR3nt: TGTGCCAGTAGTACTCGGACCCTCGGCTACGAGCAGTACTTC

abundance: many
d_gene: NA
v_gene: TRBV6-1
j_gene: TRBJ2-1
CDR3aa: CANSVEQGSYNEQFF
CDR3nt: TGTGCCAACAGTGTGGAACAGGGTTCCTACAATGAGCAGTTCTTC

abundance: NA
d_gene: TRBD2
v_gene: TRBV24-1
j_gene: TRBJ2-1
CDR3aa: CATSEAGLAGPSSYNEQFF
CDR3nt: TGTGCCACCAGTGAAGCGGGACTAGCGGGACCTTCCTCCTACAATGAGCAGTTCTTC

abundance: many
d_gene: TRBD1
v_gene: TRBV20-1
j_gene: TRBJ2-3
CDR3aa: CSASPQGASTDTQYF
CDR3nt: TGCAGTGCCTCCCCGCAGGGGGCGAGCACAGATACGCAGTATTTT

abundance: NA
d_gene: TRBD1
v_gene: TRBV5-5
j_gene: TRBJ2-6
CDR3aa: CASSRDRGPGANVLTF
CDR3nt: TGTGCCAGCAGCCGGGACAGGGGGCCTGGGGCCAACGTCCTGACTTTC

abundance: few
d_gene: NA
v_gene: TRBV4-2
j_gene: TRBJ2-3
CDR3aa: CASSQQTGTLSTDTQYF
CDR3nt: TGTGCCAGCAGCCAACAAACCGGGACTTTGAGCACAGATACGCAGTATTTT

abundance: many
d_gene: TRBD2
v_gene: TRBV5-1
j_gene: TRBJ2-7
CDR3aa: CASSLAGVSYEQYF
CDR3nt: TGCGCCAGCAGCCTAGCGGGAGTTTCCTACGAGCAGTACTTC

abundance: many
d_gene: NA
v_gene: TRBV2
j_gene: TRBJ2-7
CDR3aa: CASKTRAGSSYEQYF
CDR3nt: TGTGCCAGCAAGACTCGGGCAGGGTCATCCTACGAGCAGTACTTC

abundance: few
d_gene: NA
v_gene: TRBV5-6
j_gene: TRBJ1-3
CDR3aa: CASSLWQGVSGNTIYF
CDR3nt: TGTGCCAGCAGCTTGTGGCAAGGGGTTTCTGGAAACACCATATATTTT

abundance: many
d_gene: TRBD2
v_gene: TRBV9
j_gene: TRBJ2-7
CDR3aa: CASILSGRAICYEQYF
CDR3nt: TGTGCCAGCATCCTTAGCGGGAGGGCGATCTGCTACGAGCAGTACTTC

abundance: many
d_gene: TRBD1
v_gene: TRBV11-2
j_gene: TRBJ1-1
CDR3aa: CASSQTGGRTEAFF
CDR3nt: TGTGCCAGCAGCCAAACAGGGGGCAGGACTGAAGCTTTCTTT

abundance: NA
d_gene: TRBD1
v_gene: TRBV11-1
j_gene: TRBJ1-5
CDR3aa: CASSSGQGARQPQHF
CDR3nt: TGTGCCAGCAGCTCCGGACAGGGGGCGAGGCAGCCCCAGCATTTT